The clone carrying this T cell receptor (beta chain) has a single count. Antigen specificity is unknown. Sequencing used immunoSEQ multiplex PCR; TCRdb keeps in-frame clones, though not all of them. The sample lists about 61,000 clones, 70% to 90% occurring once. The entry originates in a study of OX40 agonist ivuxolimab in advanced cancers. As for the study in general: Partial responses were recorded for three patients, including one with hepatocellular carcinoma and two with cutaneous melanoma. Broader study findings: There were, on average, more expanded clones in CD8+ T cells than in CD4+. In a subset of nonresponders, normalized T-cell clonal expansion was also low.

V gave up 4 bases and J gave up 1 base; unmatched junction bases: 4. The CDR3 loop spans 15 amino acids. CDR1 is SGHRS, CDR2 YFSETQ, per germline. The rearrangement uses TRBV5-1 and TRBJ2-3; 9 nucleotides align to TRBD2. The sequence was collected from an adult with an advanced solid tumor such as melanoma, head and neck, liver or kidney cancer. The sequenced sample was CD4+ or CD8+ T cells sorted from blood, obtained in a trial of the OX40 agonist ivuxolimab. CDR3: CASSVRGGGTDTQYF. In nucleotides, the CDR3 is TGCGCCAGCAGCGTTCGCGGGGGGGGCACAGATACGCAGTATTTT.